The 28 T cell receptor beta chains listed next were all sequenced from one sample in a study of shared clonotypes between healthy human individuals (dated by TCRdb to between 2020 and 2021). The library was made by the immunoSEQ multiplex PCR assay. TCRdb obtained this table from immuneACCESS and retained in-frame rearrangements with V and J assigned. These tables miss some clones; where compared with another copy, unresolved V genes account for less than half of the shortfall, and the remainder is unexplained. The sample table lists over 400,000 clones, roughly 80% of them with a count of one. Together, the top ten hold around 12% of the sample. Sequencing was done on a sample of PBMCs. These receptors were taken from a woman in her forties in good health. Some clones in this sample may be carry-over from other donors' samples.

The chain carries TRBV20-1 and TRBJ2-2, with 7 positions matching TRBD2. Germline lookup yields CDR1 DFQATT and CDR2 SNEGSKA (reference sequence). This CDR3 has 11 amino acids. J gave up 6 bases and V 6 bases, and 1 base lay outside the gene matches. The CDR3 is CSALAAGELFF. The CDR3, as DNA: TGCAGTGCGCTAGCGGCCGGGGAGCTGTTTTTT.

This chain links TRBV7-9 with TRBJ2-5; TRBD2 matches 8 bases. The CDR3 is 17 amino acids. From germline, CDR1 is SEHNR and CDR2 FQNEAQ (reference sequence). After removal of 1 base from V and 0 bases from J, the junction contained 7 bases not matched to a gene. This chain's CDR3 is CASSLEASGGYQETQYF. As DNA, the CDR3 is TGTGCCAGCAGCTTAGAAGCGTCGGGAGGGTACCAAGAGACCCAGTACTTC.

The chain combines TRBV11-1 with TRBJ2-3; TRBD2 matches 9 bases. V lost 2 bases, J lost 6 bases, and 12 bases stayed unmatched. The germline CDR1 and CDR2 sequences are SGHAT and FQDESV (reference sequence). CDR3 length: 17 amino acids. CDR3 coding DNA: TGTGCCAGCAGCTTATCTGGAGCTAGCGGGACCGGGGATACGCAGTATTTT. It yields the protein CASSLSGASGTGDTQYF.

This chain connects TRBV5-4 to TRBJ2-2; TRBD2 matches 7 bases. CDR1 is SGHNT and CDR2 is YYREEE in the germline V gene (reference sequence). The CDR3 sequence is 15 residues long. V was pared by 0 bases and J by 4 bases, with 3 bases of the junction left unmatched. CDR3 region: CASSLDGRFTGELFF. DNA for the CDR3: TGTGCCAGCAGCTTGGACGGGAGGTTCACCGGGGAGCTGTTTTTT.

This clone came up many times. The J gene is TRBJ1-1, the V gene TRBV5-1; D is ambiguous. The CDR3 runs 12 residues. From germline, CDR1 is SGHRS and CDR2 YFSETQ. V was trimmed by 2 bases and J by 1 base, leaving 3 bases between them. The CDR3 region has the DNA TGCGCCAGCAGCTTACAGAACACTGAAGCTTTCTTT. Translation: CASSLQNTEAFF.

The gene calls are TRBV9 and TRBJ1-2, with D perhaps matching TRBD1 (6 bases). The CDR3 contains 13 residues. Germline CDR1 is SGDLS and CDR2 is YYNGEE. V was clipped by 5 bases and J by 2 bases, with 10 bases between them. The CDR3 reads CASRSTGNYGYTF. The CDR3, as DNA: TGTGCCAGCAGGTCCACAGGGAACTATGGCTACACCTTC.

In DNA form, the CDR3 reads TGTGCCAGCAGACGACTAGCGTTTCCCCAGGAGACCCAGTACTTC. This translates into CASRRLAFPQETQYF. The chain recombines TRBV2 with TRBJ2-5; TRBD2 agrees at 8 bases. CDR1 SNHLY and CDR2 FYNNEI come from the germline V gene. CDR3 length: 15 amino acids. V shed 6 bases, J shed 5 bases, and the junction held 11 bases outside the gene matches.

The chain carries TRBV2 and TRBJ2-1; D unclear. Trimming took off 10 bases at V and 2 bases at J, with 12 bases between the two ends. Germline V gives CDR1 SNHLY, CDR2 FYNNEI. This CDR3 spans 13 amino acids. The CDR3 protein is CATQISPYNEQFF. The CDR3 nucleotides are TGTGCCACACAGATATCTCCCTACAATGAGCAGTTCTTC.

DNA of the CDR3: TGTGCCAGCAGCTTAGTAGGCGGCTATGGCTACACCTTC. This gives the protein CASSLVGGYGYTF. The V gene is TRBV7-6, the J gene TRBJ1-2, with D hard to call. Trimming shortened V by 1 base and J by 4 bases, and 7 bases separated the two germline ends. CDR3 length equals 13 residues. Per germline, CDR1 SGHVS and CDR2 FNYEAQ.

In this sample, this clone turned up once. The chain combines TRBV7-3 with TRBJ1-1; D remains ambiguous. Germline CDR1 and CDR2: SGHTA and FQGTGA. The V end was cut by 2 bases, the J end by 8 bases, with 12 bases between. CDR3 length: 13 amino acids. The DNA for the CDR3 is TGTGCCAGCAGCTTACTGGTAAACCGGGAAGCTTTCTTT. This codes for CASSLLVNREAFF. The full variable domain, rest sourced from reference TRBV7-3 and TRBJ1-1, is GAGVSQTPSNKVTEKGKYVELRCDPISGHTALYWYRQSLGQGPEFLIYFQGTGAADDSGLPNDRFFAVRPEGSVSTLKIQRTERGDSAVYLCASSLLVNREAFFGQGTRLTVV.

The chain carries TRBV4-3 and TRBJ2-7, with 7 bases aligning to TRBD1. The CDR3 length is 19 residues. Per germline, CDR1 LGHNA and CDR2 YSLEER. V lost 0 bases, J lost 3 bases, and 17 bases stayed unmatched. The chain's CDR3 is CASSQEVRGPGDSNYEQYF. In DNA form, the CDR3 reads TGCGCCAGCAGCCAAGAAGTGAGGGGGCCCGGGGACAGCAACTACGAGCAGTACTTC.

The table lists this clone with a few counts. V is TRBV18 and J is TRBJ2-2; D gene unclear. CDR3 size: 16 residues. V lost 3 bases to trimming and J lost 1 base, with 12 bases between them. Germline CDR1 KGHSH, CDR2 LQKENI. The CDR3 DNA sequence: TGTGCCAGCTCACCTTTCCCCCGACAGAACACCGGGGAGCTGTTTTTT. Its protein product is CASSPFPRQNTGELFF.

The chain joins TRBV6-1 to TRBJ2-5, with TRBD1 as a possible D gene (6 bases). The last part of the DNA fits TRBJ2-7 better; the J call may be wrong. The CDR3 is 15 amino acids. The V gene's germline CDR1 is MNHNS and CDR2 SASEGT. The CDR3 DNA follows: TGTGCCAGCAGTATACGACGGGACAAGATCTACGAGCAGTACTTC. It encodes CASSIRRDKIYEQYF.

This chain links TRBV19 with TRBJ2-6, with D unclear. Between the trimmed V and J ends, which lost 5 bases and 0 bases, there was a span of 8 bases. CDR3 size: 15 residues. Germline V lookup: CDR1 LNHDA, CDR2 SQIVND (reference sequence). CDR3 nucleotides: TGTGCCAGTAGTTTAATTCTCTCTGGGGCCAACGTCCTGACTTTC. Protein product: CASSLILSGANVLTF.

V is TRBV27 and J is TRBJ2-1; 7 positions match TRBD2. The CDR3 is 16 residues long. The junction had 14 bases not matched to a gene; V was cut back by 2 bases and J by 10 bases. Germline CDR1 and CDR2: MNHEY and SMNVEV (reference sequence). The CDR3 reads CASSLRDYLSPKEQFF. For the CDR3, the DNA is TGTGCCAGCAGTTTAAGGGACTATCTTTCTCCCAAGGAGCAGTTCTTC.

The rearrangement joins TRBV15 to TRBJ2-3; 8 positions agree with TRBD1. This CDR3 is 20 amino acids long. In germline, CDR1 is LNHNV, CDR2 YYDKDF (reference sequence). Trimming took 3 bases from V and 1 from J; bases not matched to a gene: 18. The CDR3 DNA reads TGTGCCACCAGCAGTCCCGAGCTAGCGAATGACAGGGGCCGCACAGATACGCAGTATTTT. Amino acid sequence: CATSSPELANDRGRTDTQYF.

This clone has a handful of counts. The J gene is TRBJ2-1, the V gene TRBV27; 9 nucleotides agree with TRBD1. CDR3 length equals 16 residues. J gave up 5 bases and V 3 bases, and 8 bases lay outside the gene matches. CDR1 and CDR2 from the germline V gene are MNHEY and SMNVEV (reference sequence). This chain's CDR3 is CASSFKPRTGDNEQFF. In DNA, the CDR3 is TGTGCCAGCAGTTTCAAACCCAGGACAGGGGACAATGAGCAGTTCTTC.

This clone is labeled medium-sized. This sample also contains other DNA sequences that code for the same CDR3. This chain links TRBV4-1 with TRBJ2-1; 14 nucleotides line up with TRBD2. Trimming cost V 4 bases and J 7 bases; bases outside gene matches: 3. The germline V gene has CDR1 MGHRA and CDR2 YSYEKL. The length of the CDR3 is 15 residues. CDR3 sequence reads: CASSPGLAGENEQFF. CDR3 nucleotides: TGCGCCAGCAGCCCGGGACTAGCGGGAGAGAATGAGCAGTTCTTC.

The chain combines TRBV6-1 with TRBJ1-5, with D unclear. V lost 1 base and J 0 bases, leaving 10 bases between the germline ends. The CDR3 runs 16 residues. CDR1 is MNHNS, CDR2 SASEGT, per germline. This chain's CDR3 is CASSEVAAISNQPQHF. The CDR3 DNA follows: TGTGCCAGCAGTGAAGTAGCAGCCATTAGCAATCAGCCCCAGCATTTT.

This clone was detected once. The J gene is TRBJ1-6, the V gene TRBV9; D might be TRBD1 (6 bases). This CDR3 region has 15 residues. From germline, CDR1 is SGDLS and CDR2 YYNGEE. The V and J ends lost 2 bases and 6 bases respectively, with 12 bases between them. The CDR3 spells CASSVGAFFNSPLHF. The CDR3 DNA is TGTGCCAGCAGCGTGGGGGCGTTTTTTAATTCACCCCTCCACTTT.

In its sample, this clone was seen once. The chain combines TRBV10-3 with TRBJ2-3, with D possibly TRBD1 on 5 matching bases. With 0 bases removed from V and 4 bases from J, the gap between germline ends came to 14 bases. This CDR3 region has 16 residues. CDR1 ENHRY and CDR2 SYGVKD come from the germline V gene. The CDR3 spells CAISESRTRRPDTQYF. The CDR3 nucleotides read TGTGCCATCAGTGAGTCTCGGACACGTCGACCAGATACGCAGTATTTT.

This clone was seen a single time. The V gene is TRBV5-5, the J gene TRBJ2-1; TRBD2 matches at 14 bases. Germline trimming cut 4 bases from V and 7 bases from J; bases unmatched to any gene: 10. Germline CDR1 is SGHKS and CDR2 is YYEKEE (reference sequence). The CDR3 extends over 17 amino acids. This CDR3 is CASSTRGLAGDKNEQFF. The DNA of the CDR3 is TGTGCCAGCAGCACCCGGGGACTAGCGGGAGATAAGAATGAGCAGTTCTTC.

In DNA form, the CDR3 reads TGCAGCGTTGAAGAAACAGAGTACACTGAAGCTTTCTTT. This codes for CSVEETEYTEAFF. The rearrangement uses TRBV29-1 and TRBJ1-1; no firm D call. Germline V CDR1 and CDR2: SQVTM, ANQGSEA. V lost 0 bases and J lost 3, with 8 bases in between. The CDR3 is 13 amino acids.

The chain has TRBV5-1 and TRBJ2-5; the D gene is possibly TRBD1 (6 bases). Trimming removed 3 bases at V and 4 bases at J, with 16 bases between. The CDR3 extends over 15 amino acids. Germline loops: CDR1 SGHRS, CDR2 YFSETQ. In nucleotides, the CDR3 is TGCGCCAGCAGCTCGGGATTACAGGGAAGAGAGACCCAGTACTTC. Translated, it gives CASSSGLQGRETQYF.

The CDR3 reads CASSFRGGDGYTF. CDR3 sequence (DNA): TGTGCCAGCAGCTTCCGGGGGGGCGATGGCTACACCTTC. The chain recombines TRBV5-4 with TRBJ1-2, with TRBD1 as a possible D gene (6 bases). CDR3 size: 13 residues. V was cut by 2 bases and J by 6 bases, with 11 bases left in between. Germline assignment: CDR1 SGHNT and CDR2 YYREEE (reference sequence).

V usage is TRBV4-2 and J usage is TRBJ2-7; no firm D call. V dropped 0 bases and J dropped 0 bases, with 6 bases sitting between them. Germline-derived CDR1 and CDR2 are LGHNA and YNFKEQ. The CDR3 loop spans 14 amino acids. The CDR3 DNA reads as TGTGCCAGCAGCCAAGACACTTTCTCCTACGAGCAGTACTTC. It is translated as CASSQDTFSYEQYF.

The chain is built from TRBV6-1 and TRBJ1-3, with D unresolved. Trimming removed 2 bases at V and 1 base at J, with 9 bases between. CDR1 and CDR2 from the germline V gene are MNHNS and SASEGT. The CDR3 is 15 residues long. CDR3 loop: CASSELQSSGNTIYF. In DNA form, the CDR3 reads TGTGCCAGCAGTGAATTACAGTCTTCTGGAAACACCATATATTTT.

This clone was recorded once. CDR3 loop: CAWNLRWTMNTEAFF. CDR3 nucleotides: TGTGCCTGGAACCTGCGGTGGACAATGAACACTGAAGCTTTCTTT. This chain links TRBV30 with TRBJ1-1; possibly TRBD1 for D (5 bases). Germline V CDR1 and CDR2: GTSNPN, SVGIG (reference sequence). Between the trimmed V and J ends, which lost 4 bases and 0 bases, there was a span of 15 bases. This CDR3 is 15 amino acids long. Complete variable domain (other parts from reference TRBV30 and TRBJ1-1): SQTIHQWPATLVQPVGSPLSLECTVEGTSNPNLYWYRQAAGRGLQLLFYSVGIGQISSEVPQNLSASRPQDRQFILSSKKLLLSDSGFYLCAWNLRWTMNTEAFFGQGTRLTVV.